This record looks at one TCR beta chain sequence and its context. Its antigen is unknown. The sample originates from a study of T cell responses to AZD1222 COVID-19 vaccine. Points from the study as a whole: Reports indicate that nearly half of spike-specific TCRs are directed at unmutated variant regions.

The repertoire was sequenced with immunoSEQ multiplex PCR; TCRdb's copy has only in-frame clones and lacks some. Seen here are tens of thousands of clones, 90% observed once, and the top ten hold less than 5.5%. CDR3 length: 18 amino acids. CDR1 is SGHAT and CDR2 is FQNNGV in the germline V gene. Trimming cost V 2 bases and J 0 bases, with 18 bases left between them. The source is an adult who received the AZD1222 COVID-19 vaccine. The sample was peripheral blood, taken 28 days after the second AZD1222 dose. The chain couples TRBV11-2 to TRBJ2-3; no reliable D call. CDR3 in amino acids: CASSLYRPGPISTDTQYF. The CDR3 DNA follows: TGTGCCAGCAGCTTATATAGACCCGGACCGATTAGCACAGATACGCAGTATTTT.